This T cell receptor beta chain was identified in a study of blood T cell repertoires in COVID-19. Study-wide background: The United States, Italy and Spain supplied acute and convalescent COVID-19 samples. T cells, B-cell-depleted T cells, or PBMCs supplied cDNA or gDNA.

Methods used by the authors: How many nucleated cells were present was estimated from reference gene primer amplification. Clones were read by immunoSEQ multiplex PCR, and TCRdb kept only the in-frame ones, dropping some. The DNA gave D and trimming, while V, J and clone size come from that table. The table records about 190,000 clones, less than 85% of them present only once. The V end lost 2 bases, the J end lost 0 bases, and 12 bases lay between the germline ends. From germline, CDR1 is SGHRS and CDR2 YFSETQ. The length of the CDR3 is 15 residues. Sequenced input: peripheral blood. The source is a man aged 45-65 years who had recovered from COVID-19. The chain couples TRBV5-1 to TRBJ2-7; D may be TRBD1 (5 bases). CDR3 sequence: CASSFRTGNSYEQYF. CDR3 sequence (DNA): TGCGCCAGCAGCTTTCGCACAGGAAACTCCTACGAGCAGTACTTC.